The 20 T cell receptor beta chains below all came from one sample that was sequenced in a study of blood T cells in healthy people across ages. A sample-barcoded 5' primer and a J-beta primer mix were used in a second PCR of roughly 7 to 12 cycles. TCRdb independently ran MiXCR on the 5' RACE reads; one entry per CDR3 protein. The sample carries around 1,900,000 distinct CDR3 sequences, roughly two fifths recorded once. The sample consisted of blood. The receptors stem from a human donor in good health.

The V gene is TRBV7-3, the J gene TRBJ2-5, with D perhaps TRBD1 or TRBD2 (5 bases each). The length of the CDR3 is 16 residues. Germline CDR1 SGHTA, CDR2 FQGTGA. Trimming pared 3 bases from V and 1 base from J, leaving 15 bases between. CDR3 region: CASSLNRDGSQETQYF. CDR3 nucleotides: TGTGCCAGCAGCTTGAACCGGGACGGCTCCCAAGAGACCCAGTACTTC.

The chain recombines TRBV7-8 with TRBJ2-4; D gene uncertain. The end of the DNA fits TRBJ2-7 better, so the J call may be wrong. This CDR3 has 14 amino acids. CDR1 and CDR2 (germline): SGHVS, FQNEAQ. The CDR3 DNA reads TGTGCCAGCAGCTTAGCGAATACTGGCTACGAGCAGTACTTC. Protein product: CASSLANTGYEQYF.

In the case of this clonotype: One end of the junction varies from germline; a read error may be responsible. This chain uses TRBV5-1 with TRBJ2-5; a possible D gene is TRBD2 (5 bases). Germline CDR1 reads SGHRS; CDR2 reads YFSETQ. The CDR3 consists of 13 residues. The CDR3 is CAGSLRTGETQYF. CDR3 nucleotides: TGCGCCGGCAGCCTAAGGACGGGGGAGACCCAGTACTTC.

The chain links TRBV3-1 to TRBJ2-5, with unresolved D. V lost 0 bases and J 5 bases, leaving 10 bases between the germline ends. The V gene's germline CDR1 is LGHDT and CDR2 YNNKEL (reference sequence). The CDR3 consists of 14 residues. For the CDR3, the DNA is TGTGCCAGCAGCCAAGATAGACATACCGAGACCCAGTACTTC. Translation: CASSQDRHTETQYF.

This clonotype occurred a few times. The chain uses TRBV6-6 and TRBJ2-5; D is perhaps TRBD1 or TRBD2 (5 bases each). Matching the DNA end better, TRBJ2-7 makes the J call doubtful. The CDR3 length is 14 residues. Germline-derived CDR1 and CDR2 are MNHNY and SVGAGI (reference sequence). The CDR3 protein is CASSYGSVGGEQYF. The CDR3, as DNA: TGTGCCAGCAGTTACGGGAGCGTTGGGGGCGAGCAGTACTTC.

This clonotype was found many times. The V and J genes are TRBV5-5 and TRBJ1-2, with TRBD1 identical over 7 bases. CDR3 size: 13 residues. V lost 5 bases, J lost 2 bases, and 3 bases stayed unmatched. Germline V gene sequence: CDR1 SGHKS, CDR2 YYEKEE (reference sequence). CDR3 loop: CASRSGQNYGYTF. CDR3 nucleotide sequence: TGTGCCAGCAGATCGGGACAGAACTATGGCTACACCTTC.

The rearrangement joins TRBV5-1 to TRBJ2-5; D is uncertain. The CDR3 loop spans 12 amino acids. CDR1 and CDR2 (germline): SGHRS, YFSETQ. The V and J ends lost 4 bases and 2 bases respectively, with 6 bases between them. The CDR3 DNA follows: TGCGCCAGCAGCAACGATCAAGAGACCCAGTACTTC. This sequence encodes CASSNDQETQYF.

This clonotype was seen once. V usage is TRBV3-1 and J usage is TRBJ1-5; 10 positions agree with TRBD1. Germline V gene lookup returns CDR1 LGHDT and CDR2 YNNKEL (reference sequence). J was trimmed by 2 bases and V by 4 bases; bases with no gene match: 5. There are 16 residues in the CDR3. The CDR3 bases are TGTGCCAGCAGCCGAGGGACAGGGGTTGGCAATCAGCCCCAGCATTTT. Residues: CASSRGTGVGNQPQHF.

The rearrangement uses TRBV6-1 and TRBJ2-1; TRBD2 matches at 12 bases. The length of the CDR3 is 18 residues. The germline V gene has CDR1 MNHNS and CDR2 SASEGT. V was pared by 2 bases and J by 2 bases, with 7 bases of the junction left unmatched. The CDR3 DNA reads TGTGCCAGCAGTGAACTAGCGGGGGGGCAAGTCGCCTACAATGAGCAGTTCTTC. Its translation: CASSELAGGQVAYNEQFF.

CDR3 nucleotides: TGTGCCAGCAGCAAATGCAGGGCGCACGAGCAGTACTTC. The encoded protein is CASSKCRAHEQYF. This chain uses TRBV21-1 with TRBJ2-7; TRBD1, the table's D call, was not compared with the DNA. TRBV21-1 is listed as a pseudogene. The CDR3 runs to 13 residues.

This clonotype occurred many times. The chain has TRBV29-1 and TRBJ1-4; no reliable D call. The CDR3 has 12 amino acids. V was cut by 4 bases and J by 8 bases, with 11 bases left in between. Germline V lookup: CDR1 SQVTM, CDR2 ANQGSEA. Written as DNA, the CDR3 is TGCAGCGTTGTGACCGAAAACGAAAAACTGTTTTTT. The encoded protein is CSVVTENEKLFF.

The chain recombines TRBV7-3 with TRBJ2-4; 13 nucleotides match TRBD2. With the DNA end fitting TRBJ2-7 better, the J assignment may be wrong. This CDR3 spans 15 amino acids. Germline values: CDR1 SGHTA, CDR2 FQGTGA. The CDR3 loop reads CASSKLAGGLYEQYF. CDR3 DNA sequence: TGTGCCAGCAGCAAACTAGCGGGGGGGCTGTACGAGCAGTACTTC.

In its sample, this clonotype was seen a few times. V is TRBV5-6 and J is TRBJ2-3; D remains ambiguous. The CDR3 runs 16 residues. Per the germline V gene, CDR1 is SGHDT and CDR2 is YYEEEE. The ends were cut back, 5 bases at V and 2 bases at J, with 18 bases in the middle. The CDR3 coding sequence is TGTGCCAGCAGTCGAATATCACCAGATTACACAGATACGCAGTATTTT. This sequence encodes CASSRISPDYTDTQYF.

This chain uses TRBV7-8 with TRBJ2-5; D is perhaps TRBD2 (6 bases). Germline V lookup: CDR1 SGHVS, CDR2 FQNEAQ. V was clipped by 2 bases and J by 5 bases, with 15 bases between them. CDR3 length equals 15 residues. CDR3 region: CASSLSGLRGETQYF. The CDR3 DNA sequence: TGTGCCAGCAGCTTATCGGGACTCCGGGGGGAGACCCAGTACTTC.

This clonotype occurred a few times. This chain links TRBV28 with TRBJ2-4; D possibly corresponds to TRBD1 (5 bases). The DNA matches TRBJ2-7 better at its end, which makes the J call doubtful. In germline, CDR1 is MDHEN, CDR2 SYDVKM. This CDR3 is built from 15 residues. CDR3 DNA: TGTGCCAGCAGTGATGACAGACGGACACTCTACGAGCAGTACTTC. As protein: CASSDDRRTLYEQYF.

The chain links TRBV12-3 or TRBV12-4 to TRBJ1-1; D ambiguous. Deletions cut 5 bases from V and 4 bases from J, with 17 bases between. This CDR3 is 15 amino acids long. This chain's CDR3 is CASSPSLRVATEAFF. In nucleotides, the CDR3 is TGTGCCAGCAGTCCATCCCTTAGGGTGGCCACTGAAGCTTTCTTT.

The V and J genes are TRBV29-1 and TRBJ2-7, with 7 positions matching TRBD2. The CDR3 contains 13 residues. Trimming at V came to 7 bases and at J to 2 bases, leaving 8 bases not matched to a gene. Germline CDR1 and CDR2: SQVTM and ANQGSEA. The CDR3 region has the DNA TGCAGCGGCGGGGCGGGGGTCCCCTACGAGCAGTACTTC. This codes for CSGGAGVPYEQYF.

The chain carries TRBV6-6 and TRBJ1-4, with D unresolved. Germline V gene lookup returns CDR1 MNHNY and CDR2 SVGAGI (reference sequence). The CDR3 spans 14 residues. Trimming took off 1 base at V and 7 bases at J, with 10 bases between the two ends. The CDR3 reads CASSYYGSVEKLFF. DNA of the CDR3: TGTGCCAGCAGTTACTACGGGAGCGTTGAAAAACTGTTTTTT.

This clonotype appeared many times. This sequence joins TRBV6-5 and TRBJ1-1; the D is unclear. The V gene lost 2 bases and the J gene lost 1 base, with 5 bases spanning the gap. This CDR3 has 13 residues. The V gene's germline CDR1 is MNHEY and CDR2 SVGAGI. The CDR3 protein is CASSYGQNTEAFF. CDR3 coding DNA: TGTGCCAGCAGTTACGGGCAGAACACTGAAGCTTTCTTT.

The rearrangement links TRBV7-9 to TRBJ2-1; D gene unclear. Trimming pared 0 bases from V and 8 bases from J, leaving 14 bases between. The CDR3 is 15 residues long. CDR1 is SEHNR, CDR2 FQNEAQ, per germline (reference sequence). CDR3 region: CASSLAVRPWDEQFF. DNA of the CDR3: TGTGCCAGCAGCTTAGCGGTTAGGCCGTGGGATGAGCAGTTCTTC.